This T cell receptor beta chain derives from a study of blood T cell repertoires in COVID-19. Germline V gene sequence: CDR1 SGHNT, CDR2 YENEEA. The CDR3 covers 13 residues. The V segment lost 5 bases and the J segment 3 bases; nucleotides outside the gene matches: 1. Clones were sequenced by immunoSEQ multiplex PCR, and TCRdb holds only the in-frame ones, with some missing. The sample carries 100,000 to 120,000 clones, around 86% recorded once. The sequence was collected from a woman between 65 and 79 years old with acute or convalescent COVID-19. The source material was peripheral blood. The rearrangement joins TRBV11-3 to TRBJ2-5, with 9 positions matching TRBD1. The CDR3 DNA reads as TGTGCCAGCAGCCGGACAGGGGAAGAGACCCAGTACTTC. Encoded protein: CASSRTGEETQYF.